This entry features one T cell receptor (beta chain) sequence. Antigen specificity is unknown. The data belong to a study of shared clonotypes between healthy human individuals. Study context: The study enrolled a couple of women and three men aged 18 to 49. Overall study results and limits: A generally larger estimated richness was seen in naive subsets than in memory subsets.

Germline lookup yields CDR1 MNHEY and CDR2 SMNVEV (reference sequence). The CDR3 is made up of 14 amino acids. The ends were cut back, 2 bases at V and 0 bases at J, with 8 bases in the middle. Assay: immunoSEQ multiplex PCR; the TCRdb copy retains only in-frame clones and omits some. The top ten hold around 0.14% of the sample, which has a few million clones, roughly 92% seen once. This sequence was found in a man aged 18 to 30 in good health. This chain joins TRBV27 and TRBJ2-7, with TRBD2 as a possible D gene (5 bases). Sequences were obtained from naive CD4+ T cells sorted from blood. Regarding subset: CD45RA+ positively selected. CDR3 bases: TGTGCCAGCAGTTTAGGTGGGAGCTCCTACGAGCAGTACTTC. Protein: CASSLGGSSYEQYF.